The 17 T cell receptor beta chains below were found in one sample sequenced in a study of blood T cell repertoires in COVID-19. Method: immunoSEQ multiplex PCR; TCRdb's copy keeps in-frame clones and lacks some. The data hold 350,000 to 400,000 clones, with approximately 90% observed a single time. Sequenced material: PBMCs or T cells enriched from blood (not recorded which). Receptor source: a woman between 35 and 50 years old who had been exposed to COVID-19.

This clone was observed a handful of times. This chain joins TRBV7-9 and TRBJ2-3; D may be TRBD1 (6 bases). The length of the CDR3 is 16 residues. The germline V and J ends were trimmed by 5 bases and 0 bases, with 15 bases remaining between them. Germline CDR1 and CDR2: SEHNR and FQNEAQ (reference sequence). The CDR3, as DNA: TGTGCCAGCAGCGTGACGCGTACAGGGAGCACAGATACGCAGTATTTT. This gives the protein CASSVTRTGSTDTQYF. Complete variable domain (other parts from reference TRBV7-9 and TRBJ2-3): DTGVSQNPRHKITKRGQNVTFRCDPISEHNRLYWYRQTLGQGPEFLTYFQNEAQLEKSRLLSDRFSAERPKGSFSTLEIQRTEQGDSAMYLCASSVTRTGSTDTQYFGPGTRLTVL.

The chain is built from TRBV3-1 (or the pseudogene TRBV3-2) and TRBJ1-3; no clear D. Germline CDR1 reads LGHDT; CDR2 reads YNNKEL (reference sequence). The CDR3 totals 13 residues. The V end was cut by 2 bases, the J end by 2 bases, with 4 bases between. CDR3 coding DNA: TGTGCCAGCAGCCAAACTGCTGGAAACACCATATATTTT. It yields the protein CASSQTAGNTIYF.

The CDR3 region has the DNA TGTGCCAGCACTACCAGTCGCGGTTTGGATTACACCTTC. This gives the protein CASTTSRGLDYTF. The chain recombines TRBV21-1 with TRBJ1-2. TRBV21-1 is reported as a pseudogene. The CDR3 has 13 amino acids.

The chain joins TRBV5-8 to TRBJ1-2; 7 nucleotides line up with TRBD1. V lost 2 bases to trimming and J lost 8 bases; unmatched junction nucleotides: 3. Germline CDR1 is SGHTS and CDR2 is YDEGEE. This CDR3 is 12 amino acids long. The CDR3: CASSLTGVGYTF. The CDR3 nucleotides are TGTGCCAGCAGCTTAACAGGGGTCGGCTACACCTTC.

The rearrangement uses TRBV4-3 and TRBJ2-1; no definite D call. Germline V gene lookup returns CDR1 LGHNA and CDR2 YSLEER. The CDR3 spans 13 residues. V was cut by 0 bases and J by 10 bases, with 10 bases left in between. The CDR3 loop reads CASSQDWPGEQFF. The DNA of the CDR3 is TGCGCCAGCAGCCAAGATTGGCCAGGCGAGCAGTTCTTC.

This sequence joins TRBV29-1 and TRBJ1-2, with TRBD1 as a possible D gene (5 bases). V was cut by 7 bases and J by 4 bases, with 10 bases left in between. The germline gives CDR1 SQVTM, CDR2 ANQGSEA. The CDR3 extends over 11 amino acids. CDR3 loop: CSGGGVYGYTF. The DNA of the CDR3 is TGCAGCGGCGGAGGGGTCTATGGCTACACCTTC.

This clone has a handful of counts. This sequence joins TRBV10-3 and TRBJ1-2; 10 bases map to TRBD1. Germline trimming cut 6 bases from V and 8 bases from J; bases unmatched to any gene: 9. The CDR3 runs to 14 residues. Germline values: CDR1 ENHRY, CDR2 SYGVKD. The CDR3 bases are TGTGCCATCAGAGAGGACAGGGGGGCGCGGGGCTACACCTTC. This encodes CAIREDRGARGYTF.

The V call is TRBV19, the J call TRBJ1-2; no clear D. The V and J ends lost 9 bases and 0 bases respectively, with 14 bases between them. The CDR3 is 14 amino acids. Germline V gene data show CDR1 as LNHDA and CDR2 as SQIVND (reference sequence). CDR3 sequence: CASSTTPTNYGYTF. The CDR3, as DNA: TGTGCCAGCTCGACAACTCCCACTAACTATGGCTACACCTTC.

V usage is TRBV28 and J usage is TRBJ1-5; 10 positions match TRBD1. Germline CDR1 is MDHEN and CDR2 is SYDVKM. The CDR3 has 18 residues. The J segment lost 0 bases and the V segment lost 2 bases, leaving 7 bases of the junction unmatched. The DNA of the CDR3 is TGTGCCAGCAGTTTAGTGGGACAGGGGCTCTATAGCAATCAGCCCCAGCATTTT. Its translation is CASSLVGQGLYSNQPQHF.

This clone was observed a handful of times. This chain joins TRBV11-1 and TRBJ2-7; 8 bases match TRBD2. CDR1 SGHAT and CDR2 FQDESV come from the germline V gene (reference sequence). Trimming at V came to 5 bases and at J to 6 bases, leaving 12 bases not matched to a gene. CDR3 length equals 15 residues. Here the CDR3 reads CASSPGTRSYGEQYF. The CDR3 DNA is TGTGCCAGCAGCCCAGGGACTAGATCCTATGGCGAGCAGTACTTC.

J is TRBJ1-6 and V is TRBV27; the D is unclear. Trimming took off 6 bases at V and 6 bases at J, with 9 bases between the two ends. CDR3 length: 13 amino acids. CDR1 and CDR2 from the germline V gene are MNHEY and SMNVEV (reference sequence). CDR3 coding DNA: TGTGCCAGCAGGAAGCACTTTAATTCACCCCTCCACTTT. It codes for CASRKHFNSPLHF.

This clone was picked up one time. This rearrangement joins TRBV29-1 to TRBJ1-1; D ambiguous. From germline, CDR1 is SQVTM and CDR2 ANQGSEA. The length of the CDR3 is 13 residues. V lost 8 bases, J lost 1 base, and 14 bases lay in between. The CDR3 nucleotides read TGCAGCTCAATCGGACTTTCGAACACTGAAGCTTTCTTT. It yields the protein CSSIGLSNTEAFF.

About this clone itself: This may arise from a read error, as a much more abundant clone is one base away. Other DNA sequences within the sample encode an identical CDR3. J is TRBJ1-6 and V is TRBV2, with D maybe TRBD1 (5 bases). CDR1 and CDR2 from the germline V gene are SNHLY and FYNNEI. This CDR3 is 17 amino acids long. DNA for the CDR3: TGTGCTGGTCGGGCACAGGTCTCAAGCTCCTATAATTCACCCCTCCACTTT. Its translation is CAGRAQVSSSYNSPLHF.

This clone was recorded once. V is TRBV6-4 and J is TRBJ2-3, with D tentatively TRBD1 (6 bases). The CDR3 runs to 14 residues. The V gene lost 6 bases and the J gene lost 6 bases, with 16 bases spanning the gap. CDR1 and CDR2 (germline): MRHNA, SNTAGT. The DNA of the CDR3 is TGTGCCAGCAGCCCGAAGGGGGAGTCGGATACGCAGTATTTT. Its translation is CASSPKGESDTQYF.

The chain has TRBV13 and TRBJ2-2; a weak D match, TRBD2 (5 bases). The V end was cut by 1 base, the J end by 5 bases, with 5 bases between. This CDR3 is built from 13 residues. Germline V lookup: CDR1 PRHDT, CDR2 FYEKMQ (reference sequence). CDR3 loop: CASSLAGTGELFF. Written as DNA, the CDR3 is TGTGCCAGCAGCTTAGCGGGGACCGGGGAGCTGTTTTTT.

This chain connects TRBV4-2 to TRBJ1-6; TRBD1 is a possible D gene (5 bases). The CDR3 totals 13 residues. Looked up from germline, CDR1 is LGHNA and CDR2 is YNFKEQ. V shed 0 bases and J shed 13 bases, with 10 bases lying between them. CDR3 sequence: CASSQDGGAPLHF. In DNA, the CDR3 is TGTGCCAGCAGCCAAGATGGTGGGGCCCCCCTCCACTTT.

CDR3: CASSLEEGEAFF. The CDR3 DNA sequence: TGTGCCAGCAGCTTAGAGGAGGGTGAAGCTTTCTTT. The V call is TRBV7-9, the J call TRBJ1-1; D ambiguous. Germline V CDR1 and CDR2: SEHNR, FQNEAQ (reference sequence). Trimming removed 1 base from V and 7 bases from J, with 7 bases in between. This CDR3 comprises 12 residues.